The clone carrying this TCR beta chain was recorded a few times. Its matching antigen is unknown. The sample comes from a study of Graves' ophthalmopathy and Graves' hyperthyroidism. Those donors who had ophthalmopathy presented with moderate-to-severe activity, a CAS of ≥3, a NOSPECS of ≥4 and a duration under 3 months. Points from the study as a whole: Most clonotypes expanded in thyroid above 0.001 frequency were present in blood too.

Amplification targeted the TCR beta CDR3 regions, with RNA transcripts as the source material. The workflow started with a first-round RT-PCR run with HTBI primers and then moved on to a second-round multiplex PCR. TCRdb passed the multiplex PCR reads through MiXCR, listing each CDR3 protein once. The sample includes roughly 700,000 distinct CDR3 sequences, around 40% of them seen just once. The sequencing sample was made of peripheral blood. This TCR was sampled from an adult man with Graves' ophthalmopathy.

The CDR3 reads CASSQAGGNTEAFF. The CDR3 nucleotides are TGTGCCAGCAGCCAAGCCGGTGGGAACACTGAAGCTTTCTTT. This chain uses TRBV14 with TRBJ1-1; D is unresolved. Germline CDR1 SGHDN, CDR2 FVKESK. This CDR3 region has 14 residues. With 1 base removed from V and 1 base from J, the gap between germline ends came to 7 bases.